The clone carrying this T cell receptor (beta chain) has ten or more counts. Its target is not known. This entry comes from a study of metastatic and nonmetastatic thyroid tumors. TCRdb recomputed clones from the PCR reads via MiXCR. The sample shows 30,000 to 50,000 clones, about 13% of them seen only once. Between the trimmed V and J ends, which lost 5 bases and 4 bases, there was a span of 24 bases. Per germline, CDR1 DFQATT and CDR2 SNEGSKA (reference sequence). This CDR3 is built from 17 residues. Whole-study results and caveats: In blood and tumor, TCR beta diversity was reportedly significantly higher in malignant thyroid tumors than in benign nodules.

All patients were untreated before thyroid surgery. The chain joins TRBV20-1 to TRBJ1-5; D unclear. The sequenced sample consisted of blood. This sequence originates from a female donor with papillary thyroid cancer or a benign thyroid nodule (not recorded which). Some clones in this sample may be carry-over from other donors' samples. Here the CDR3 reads CSAATTDGPWGNQPQHF. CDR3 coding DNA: TGCAGTGCTGCAACAACCGACGGACCGTGGGGAAATCAGCCCCAGCATTTT.